The next 27 T cell receptor beta chains were all read from a single sample in a study of molecular identifiers for immune sequencing clone quantification. TCRdb reprocessed the PCR reads via MiXCR and lists one record per CDR3 protein. Of some 650,000 distinct CDR3 sequences listed, just under 20% were seen once; the top ten hold around 0.9%. The sample was naive CD8+ T cells from blood, with Jurkat cell RNA spiked in. Subset noted: FACS-sorted CD8+CD4-CCR7+CD45RA+ naive T cells. The receptors stem from a human donor in good health. Some libraries in this study had Jurkat cell RNA spiked in.

The chain's CDR3 is CASSFSGTGDTQYF. The CDR3 DNA reads as TGTGCCAGCAGCTTTAGCGGGACAGGGGATACGCAGTATTTT. The chain is built from TRBV7-6 and TRBJ2-3, with a tentative D call TRBD1 (9 bases). Germline assignment: CDR1 SGHVS and CDR2 FNYEAQ. The germline V and J ends were trimmed by 3 bases and 6 bases, with 13 bases remaining between them. This CDR3 is 14 amino acids long.

The J gene is TRBJ2-5, the V gene TRBV20-1; 8 nucleotides agree with TRBD1. Losses at the gene ends were 5 bases for V and 2 bases for J; bases not matched to a gene: 7. Per the germline V gene, CDR1 is DFQATT and CDR2 is SNEGSKA (reference sequence). CDR3 length: 14 amino acids. DNA for the CDR3: TGCAGTGCTGGACAGGGATTAGGGCAAGAGACCCAGTACTTC. Translating gives CSAGQGLGQETQYF.

This chain joins TRBV29-1 and TRBJ1-1, with TRBD1 matching over 7 bases. CDR3 length equals 13 residues. V shed 7 bases, J shed 1 base, and the junction held 6 bases outside the gene matches. CDR1 and CDR2 (germline): SQVTM, ANQGSEA. As DNA, the CDR3 is TGCAGCGGAAGGGACAGAACGAACACTGAAGCTTTCTTT. It encodes CSGRDRTNTEAFF. The whole variable domain, remainder taken from reference TRBV29-1 and TRBJ1-1, is SAVISQKPSRDICQRGTSLTIQCQVDSQVTMMFWYRQQPGQSLTLIATANQGSEATYESGFVIDKFPISRPNLTFSTLTVSNMSPEDSSIYLCSGRDRTNTEAFFGQGTRLTVV.

There are many counts of this clonotype. The V gene is TRBV4-1, the J gene TRBJ2-7; 10 bases match TRBD1. This CDR3 spans 14 amino acids. V lost 3 bases, J lost 4 bases, and 3 bases stayed unmatched. The V gene's germline CDR1 is MGHRA and CDR2 YSYEKL. The CDR3 DNA is TGCGCCAGCAGCCAGACAGGGGGCAAGTACGAGCAGTACTTC. This gives the protein CASSQTGGKYEQYF.

This chain's CDR3 is CASRQQGTYGYTF. The CDR3 DNA is TGTGCCAGCAGACAGCAGGGGACATATGGCTACACCTTC. The chain carries TRBV13 and TRBJ1-2, with D maybe TRBD1 (6 bases). Trimming shortened V by 6 bases and J by 5 bases, and 13 bases separated the two germline ends. The CDR3 has 13 residues. Germline V gene data show CDR1 as PRHDT and CDR2 as FYEKMQ (reference sequence). The complete variable domain, with remaining parts taken from reference TRBV13 and TRBJ1-2, reads AAGVIQSPRHLIKEKRETATLKCYPIPRHDTVYWYQQGPGQDPQFLISFYEKMQSDKGSIPDRFSAQQFSDYHSELNMSSLELGDSALYFCASRQQGTYGYTFGSGTRLTVV.

This clonotype was seen many times. In DNA form, the CDR3 reads TGTGCCAGCACCCCCGGACGGAGCTCTGGAAACACCATATATTTT. Its translation is CASTPGRSSGNTIYF. V is TRBV6-6 and J is TRBJ1-3; D is uncertain. Germline CDR1 reads MNHNY; CDR2 reads SVGAGI (reference sequence). V was clipped by 7 bases and J by 0 bases, with 13 bases between them. The CDR3 has 15 amino acids.

Ten or more counts support this clonotype. This chain uses TRBV6-6 with TRBJ2-4, with 10 nucleotides matching TRBD1. Germline V CDR1 and CDR2: MNHNY, SVGAGI (reference sequence). The CDR3 is made up of 13 amino acids. V was pared by 5 bases and J by 8 bases, with 3 bases of the junction left unmatched. DNA for the CDR3: TGTGCCAGCAGTCCGGACAGGGGGGACATTCAGTACTTC. Translating gives CASSPDRGDIQYF.

This clonotype was detected ten times or more. The chain employs TRBV5-1 and TRBJ2-5, with 10 bases lining up with TRBD2. The V segment lost 0 bases and the J segment 1 base; nucleotides outside the gene matches: 3. Germline CDR1 SGHRS, CDR2 YFSETQ. The CDR3 consists of 16 residues. DNA of the CDR3: TGCGCCAGCAGCTTGGTGATAGCGGGGGGCCAAGAGACCCAGTACTTC. Encoded protein: CASSLVIAGGQETQYF.

As regards this clonotype: Given a much more abundant clone one base away, this may be a read error. The genes are TRBV3-1 and TRBJ1-2, with a tentative D call TRBD1 (5 bases). The CDR3 is made up of 18 amino acids. Germline V gives CDR1 LGHDT, CDR2 YNNKEL (reference sequence). The chain's CDR3 is CASSQNSRDSDSNYDYTF. The CDR3 bases are TGTGCCAGCAGCCAAAATAGCCGGGACTCAGATTCCAACTATGACTACACCTTC.

The rearrangement uses TRBV6-5 and TRBJ2-7, with 8 bases that match TRBD1. With V trimmed by 6 bases and J by 7 bases, 8 bases remained unmatched. Germline assignment: CDR1 MNHEY and CDR2 SVGAGI. The CDR3 totals 13 residues. The CDR3, as DNA: TGTGCCAGCAGCCCGCAGGGGGCTGAAGAGCAGTACTTC. The encoded protein is CASSPQGAEEQYF.

On this clonotype itself: Since the CDR3 does not end with the conserved phenylalanine or tryptophan, this likely comes from a read error. This chain uses TRBV4-2 with TRBJ1-6; D perhaps matches TRBD1 (6 bases). CDR3 size: 19 residues. V gave up 0 bases and J gave up 1 base, with 16 bases separating them. Germline CDR1 is LGHNA and CDR2 is YNFKEQ. CDR3 bases: TGTGCCAGCAGCCAAGATCTCCAGGGGCCCAGATCCTATAATTCACCCCTCCACGTT. Its translation: CASSQDLQGPRSYNSPLHV.

This clonotype was found many times. This chain connects TRBV7-9 to TRBJ2-7; D gene uncertain. Trimming pared 5 bases from V and 4 bases from J, leaving 12 bases between. The CDR3 runs 13 residues. Germline V gene lookup returns CDR1 SEHNR and CDR2 FQNEAQ (reference sequence). CDR3 sequence (DNA): TGTGCCAGCAGCCCAGAATTAGTATACGAGCAGTACTTC. It encodes CASSPELVYEQYF.

The sample holds many counts of this clonotype. The V gene is TRBV25-1, the J gene TRBJ2-7; 9 bases are shared with TRBD2. The V gene end was trimmed by 6 bases and the J gene end by 6 bases; junction bases not matched to a gene: 15. The germline V gene encodes CDR1 MGHDK and CDR2 SYGVNS. The CDR3 length is 16 residues. CDR3: CASRAGGGSGSSEQYF. DNA of the CDR3: TGTGCCAGCAGGGCCGGGGGGGGTAGCGGGAGTTCCGAGCAGTACTTC.

Ten or more counts support this clonotype. The V gene is TRBV19, the J gene TRBJ2-7; D ambiguous. Trimming left V 5 bases short and J 2 bases short, with 13 bases between. Germline V gene data show CDR1 as LNHDA and CDR2 as SQIVND (reference sequence). The CDR3 length is 14 residues. The CDR3 loop reads CASSPSVNTYEQYF. DNA of the CDR3: TGTGCCAGTAGTCCGTCAGTGAATACCTACGAGCAGTACTTC. Variable domain in full (rest from reference TRBV19 and TRBJ2-7): DGGITQSPKYLFRKEGQNVTLSCEQNLNHDAMYWYRQDPGQGLRLIYYSQIVNDFQKGDIAEGYSVSREKKESFPLTVTSAQKNPTAFYLCASSPSVNTYEQYFGPGTRLTVT.

In its sample, this clonotype was seen many times. This chain's CDR3 is CASSQGRLVGAFF. For the CDR3, the DNA is TGTGCCAGCAGCCAAGGCAGGCTGGTCGGAGCTTTCTTT. The chain has TRBV14 and TRBJ1-1; D gene unclear. The CDR3 is made up of 13 amino acids. The V end lost 1 base, the J end lost 10 bases, and 13 bases lay between the germline ends. CDR1 is SGHDN and CDR2 is FVKESK in the germline V gene.

The table lists this clonotype with a count of one. The gene calls are TRBV5-1 and TRBJ2-7; TRBD2 matches 8 bases. Germline V gene sequence: CDR1 SGHRS, CDR2 YFSETQ. CDR3 length equals 14 residues. After removal of 3 bases from V and 1 base from J, the junction contained 3 bases not matched to a gene. The CDR3 region is CASSSAGGSYEQYF. In nucleotides, the CDR3 is TGCGCCAGCAGCTCTGCGGGGGGATCCTACGAGCAGTACTTC.

This clonotype was detected ten times or more. The chain recombines TRBV10-1 with TRBJ1-6; unclear D gene. The CDR3 runs 13 residues. The germline V gene encodes CDR1 WNHNN and CDR2 SYGVQD (reference sequence). V was trimmed by 7 bases and J by 7 bases, leaving 11 bases between them. The CDR3, as DNA: TGCGCCAGCAACGGCTCCACAAATTCACCCCTCCACTTT. Protein sequence: CASNGSTNSPLHF.

The sample holds many counts of this clonotype. The chain employs TRBV27 and TRBJ2-3; 9 bases match TRBD2. V lost 5 bases to trimming and J lost 1 base; unmatched junction nucleotides: 7. There are 16 residues in the CDR3. CDR1 and CDR2 (germline): MNHEY, SMNVEV (reference sequence). In nucleotides, the CDR3 is TGTGCCAGCAGTCCCCTAGCGGGAACGGGCACAGATACGCAGTATTTT. Amino acids: CASSPLAGTGTDTQYF.

Of note for this clonotype: A read error may explain this, as a much larger clone is one base away. Without the conserved terminal phenylalanine or tryptophan, this CDR3 likely stems from a read error. The gene calls are TRBV5-3 and TRBJ2-7; TRBD1 or TRBD2 may be the D gene (6 bases each). TRBV5-3 carries the ORF label, with uncertain function. The CDR3 loop spans 15 amino acids. The V end was cut by 8 bases, the J end by 1 base, with 19 bases between. In DNA form, the CDR3 reads TGTGCCAGCAGCCTGGCGTGGGGGGCGTCCTACGAGCAGTACTCC. Its translation is CASSLAWGASYEQYS.

This clonotype was observed at least ten times. Here the CDR3 reads CASSPLPGHQETQYF. The CDR3, as DNA: TGTGCCAGCAGTCCCCTCCCGGGACACCAAGAGACCCAGTACTTC. The rearrangement links TRBV27 to TRBJ2-5; D could derive from TRBD1 or TRBD2 (5 bases each). The V and J ends lost 5 bases and 0 bases respectively, with 13 bases between them. CDR1 is MNHEY, CDR2 SMNVEV, per germline (reference sequence). CDR3 length: 15 residues.

This clonotype was seen many times. The gene calls are TRBV12-3 or TRBV12-4 and TRBJ1-5; D ambiguous. The CDR3 has 15 residues. V lost 4 bases and J lost 0, with 10 bases in between. CDR3 in DNA: TGTGCCAGCAGTTCCCGGGGATATAGCAATCAGCCCCAGCATTTT. Translated, it gives CASSSRGYSNQPQHF.

This clonotype appeared a few times. This sequence joins TRBV4-1 and TRBJ1-6, with D perhaps TRBD1 (6 bases). The length of the CDR3 is 16 residues. Germline-derived CDR1 and CDR2 are MGHRA and YSYEKL. The ends were cut back, 0 bases at V and 6 bases at J, with 12 bases in the middle. The DNA for the CDR3 is TGCGCCAGCAGCCAAGATATACAGGGTGCTAATTCACCCCTCCACTTT. Its protein product is CASSQDIQGANSPLHF.

A note on this clonotype: Just one base apart from a much larger clone, this may be a read error. The CDR3 loop reads CASSPWTGEGTTGELFF. The DNA for the CDR3 is TGTGCCAGCTCGCCTTGGACAGGGGAAGGGACCACCGGGGAGCTGTTTTTT. The chain recombines TRBV6-4 with TRBJ2-2; TRBD1 matches 9 bases. The germline gives CDR1 MRHNA, CDR2 SNTAGT. V gave up 8 bases and J gave up 4 bases; unmatched junction bases: 14. The CDR3 is 17 amino acids.

In its sample, this clonotype was seen many times. This chain connects TRBV20-1 to TRBJ1-3; D possibly corresponds to TRBD1 (5 bases). Trimming cost V 0 bases and J 2 bases, with 11 bases left between them. There are 15 residues in the CDR3. Germline CDR1 DFQATT, CDR2 SNEGSKA (reference sequence). In DNA form, the CDR3 reads TGCAGTGCTAGAGATGGGGCAGGGCCTGGAAACACCATATATTTT. Encoded protein: CSARDGAGPGNTIYF.

This clonotype was seen repeatedly, ten times or more. The V call is TRBV5-1, the J call TRBJ2-5, with TRBD2 matching over 7 bases. The ends lost 0 bases at V and 2 bases at J; junction bases unmatched: 4. CDR3 length: 15 residues. Germline-derived CDR1 and CDR2 are SGHRS and YFSETQ. The CDR3 DNA reads as TGCGCCAGCAGCTTGGAGTGGGGACTACAAGAGACCCAGTACTTC. Residues: CASSLEWGLQETQYF.

A few counts support this clonotype. The gene calls are TRBV11-2 and TRBJ2-7; 8 bases line up with TRBD1. J was trimmed by 2 bases and V by 5 bases; bases with no gene match: 11. The CDR3 is 16 amino acids. Germline values: CDR1 SGHAT, CDR2 FQNNGV. The CDR3 loop is CASSPFRTGMAYEQYF. CDR3 nucleotides: TGTGCCAGCAGCCCTTTCCGGACAGGGATGGCCTACGAGCAGTACTTC.

A few counts support this clonotype. The J gene is TRBJ1-4, the V gene TRBV7-8; tentatively, D is TRBD1 (5 bases). CDR1 is SGHVS and CDR2 is FQNEAQ in the germline V gene. Trimming took off 2 bases at V and 8 bases at J, with 15 bases between the two ends. The CDR3 is 15 amino acids. This chain's CDR3 is CASSLIRGEGEKLFF. The CDR3 region has the DNA TGTGCCAGCAGCTTAATACGCGGGGAGGGGGAAAAACTGTTTTTT.